The 10 T cell receptor beta chains reported below all come from one sample, sequenced in a study of T-cell reconstitution after alpha-beta-depleted transplantation in children. Preparing the TCRbeta library involved the use of unique molecular identifiers. TCRdb called the PCR reads again in MiXCR, with one record for every CDR3 protein. The sample holds around 490,000 distinct CDR3 sequences, about an eighth seen once. Sequences were derived from PBMCs, mostly from graft donor cells, sampled 180 days after TCRalphabeta/CD19-depleted stem cell transplant. All receptors come from a female patient between 2 and 10 years old who had a stem cell transplant for aplastic anemia, so the T cells may come from the graft donor.

This clonotype was recorded a few times. The chain has TRBV5-1 and TRBJ1-5; no clear D gene. This CDR3 has 15 residues. V dropped 0 bases and J dropped 3 bases, with 10 bases sitting between them. Germline V gene sequence: CDR1 SGHRS, CDR2 YFSETQ. The CDR3 DNA is TGCGCCAGCAGCTTGGAGCCCTTGGACAATCAGCCCCAGCATTTT. Translating it yields CASSLEPLDNQPQHF. Based on the CDR3 plus reference TRBV5-1 and TRBJ1-5, the full variable domain is KAGVTQTPRYLIKTRGQQVTLSCSPISGHRSVSWYQQTPGQGLQFLFEYFSETQRNKGNFPGRFSGRQFSNSRSEMNVSTLELGDSALYLCASSLEPLDNQPQHFGDGTRLSIL.

This clonotype was counted many times. The rearrangement joins TRBV7-9 to TRBJ1-2; 9 bases agree with TRBD1. V dropped 5 bases and J dropped 5; count of bases not matched to a gene: 0. The CDR3 is 12 amino acids. Germline loops: CDR1 SEHNR, CDR2 FQNEAQ (reference sequence). The CDR3 region has the DNA TGTGCCAGCAGCGGACAGGGGTATGGCTACACCTTC. It is translated as CASSGQGYGYTF.

This rearrangement joins TRBV5-1 to TRBJ2-5, with D maybe TRBD2 (5 bases). The V gene's germline CDR1 is SGHRS and CDR2 YFSETQ. The CDR3 runs to 14 residues. V was shortened by 4 bases and J by 2 bases, with 12 bases between the two germline ends. CDR3 amino acids: CASSLEVPQETQYF. The DNA of the CDR3 is TGCGCCAGCAGCCTGGAGGTTCCGCAAGAGACCCAGTACTTC.

The gene calls are TRBV20-1 and TRBJ2-1; D gene ambiguous. Trimming took 0 bases from V and 5 from J, leaving 14 bases between them. Germline assignment: CDR1 DFQATT and CDR2 SNEGSKA (reference sequence). The CDR3 runs to 15 residues. CDR3 DNA sequence: TGCAGTGCTAGAGATCTCTCCCGGGCCAACAATGAGCAGTTCTTC. It is translated as CSARDLSRANNEQFF.

J is TRBJ2-2 and V is TRBV20-1, with D unresolved. The CDR3 loop spans 12 amino acids. Germline values: CDR1 DFQATT, CDR2 SNEGSKA (reference sequence). Trimming took 3 bases from V and 6 from J, leaving 8 bases between them. The CDR3 DNA follows: TGCAGTGCTAGGTTTGTCGCCGGGGAGCTGTTTTTT. Translated, it gives CSARFVAGELFF.

This clonotype was counted between two and nine times. This sequence joins TRBV29-1 and TRBJ2-1, with 9 bases aligning to TRBD2. The germline CDR1 and CDR2 sequences are SQVTM and ANQGSEA. V shed 3 bases, J shed 9 bases, and the junction held 9 bases outside the gene matches. CDR3 size: 14 residues. As DNA, the CDR3 is TGCAGCGTTGATCGGAGCGGGAGGCCCAGTGAGCAGTTCTTC. This codes for CSVDRSGRPSEQFF.

This clonotype appeared a few times. The chain carries TRBV6-5 and TRBJ2-2; no clear D gene. Germline V gene sequence: CDR1 MNHEY, CDR2 SVGAGI. The germline V and J ends were trimmed by 0 bases and 3 bases, with 5 bases remaining between them. The CDR3 extends over 14 amino acids. In DNA, the CDR3 is TGTGCCAGCAGTTACTCGATCGACACCGGGGAGCTGTTTTTT. It translates to CASSYSIDTGELFF.

This clonotype occurred a few times. The gene calls are TRBV7-2 and TRBJ1-5, with 8 bases that match TRBD1. With V trimmed by 6 bases and J by 5 bases, 6 bases remained unmatched. Looked up from germline, CDR1 is SGHTA and CDR2 is FQGNSA. The CDR3 is made up of 14 amino acids. CDR3 DNA sequence: TGTGCCAGCAGTCTCGGACAGGGTTATCAGCCCCAGCATTTT. Translation: CASSLGQGYQPQHF.

The chain uses TRBV20-1 and TRBJ2-1; 8 bases align to TRBD2. Germline V gives CDR1 DFQATT, CDR2 SNEGSKA (reference sequence). Germline trimming cut 2 bases from V and 8 bases from J; bases unmatched to any gene: 14. This CDR3 comprises 16 residues. CDR3 in DNA: TGCAGTGCTAGACGCGCCGGGGCGGGGGGCATAGATGAGCAGTTCTTC. It yields the protein CSARRAGAGGIDEQFF.

This clonotype showed up just a few times. V usage is TRBV10-3 and J usage is TRBJ2-7; D possibly uses TRBD1 or TRBD2 (5 bases each). The CDR3 has 13 residues. Germline-derived CDR1 and CDR2 are ENHRY and SYGVKD. The V gene lost 6 bases and the J gene lost 2 bases, with 11 bases spanning the gap. Here the CDR3 DNA reads TGTGCCATCAGGGGAGAACAGGCCTACGAGCAGTACGTC. It translates to CAIRGEQAYEQYV.